This T cell receptor beta chain originates from a study of blood T cell repertoires in COVID-19. After removal of 7 bases from V and 3 bases from J, the junction contained 7 bases not matched to a gene. The CDR3 length is 14 residues. Per the germline V gene, CDR1 is SGHTA and CDR2 is FQGNSA. The count of this clone is one. Repertoires were generated with immunoSEQ multiplex PCR, while TCRdb's copy carries only in-frame clones and drops some. Of about 36,000 clones listed, approximately 80% are singletons. The sample consisted of peripheral blood. This receptor was taken from a human donor in a cohort sampled during active COVID-19. The chain is built from TRBV7-2 and TRBJ2-7; 9 nucleotides agree with TRBD2. CDR3 coding DNA: TGTGCCAGCACCCTAAGTAGCGGGGGCTACGAGCAGTACTTC. Its translation is CASTLSSGGYEQYF.